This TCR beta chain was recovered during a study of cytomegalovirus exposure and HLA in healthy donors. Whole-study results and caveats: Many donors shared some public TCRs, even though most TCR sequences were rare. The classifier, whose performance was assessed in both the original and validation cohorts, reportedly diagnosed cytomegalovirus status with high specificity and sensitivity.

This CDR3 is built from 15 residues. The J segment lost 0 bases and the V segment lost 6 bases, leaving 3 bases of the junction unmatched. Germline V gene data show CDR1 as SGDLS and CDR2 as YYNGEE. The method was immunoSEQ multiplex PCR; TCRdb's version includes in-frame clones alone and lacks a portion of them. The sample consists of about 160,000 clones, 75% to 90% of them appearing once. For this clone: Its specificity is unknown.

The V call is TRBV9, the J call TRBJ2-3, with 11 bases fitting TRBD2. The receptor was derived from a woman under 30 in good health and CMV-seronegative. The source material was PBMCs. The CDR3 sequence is CASTGTSGSTDTQYF. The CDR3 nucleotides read TGTGCCAGCACCGGGACTAGCGGTAGCACAGATACGCAGTATTTT.